This T cell receptor beta chain emerged from a study of CD8+CD57+ T cells in acquired aplastic anemia. As for the study in general: Quantities of DNA derived from sorted CD4+ and CD8+ cells averaged around 3.2 ug.

J lost 1 base, V lost 6 bases, and 8 bases had no gene match. Germline-derived CDR1 and CDR2 are SQVTM and ANQGSEA. The CDR3 is made up of 14 amino acids. Regarding this clonotype: Its antigen is not identified.

Individuals selected for sequencing had exhibited CD8+CD57+ cell expansion on flow cytometry. Both TCR beta VDJ combination and CDR3 sequence profiling were carried out. Genomic DNA was the template for this profiling. TCRdb analysed the reads with MiXCR anew, one entry per CDR3 protein. The sample carries around 170,000 distinct CDR3 sequences, less than 60% recorded once. Points from the study as a whole: Comparison of patients with controls identified approximately 28 shared CD8+ CDR3 sequences. The study found no significant CD8+ Simpson's diversity difference between patients and controls.

This clonotype originated in a human donor with aplastic anemia. Sequencing input: sorted CD4+, CD8+, or CD8+CD57+ T cells (not recorded which) from PBMCs. The chain combines TRBV29-1 with TRBJ2-7; TRBD1 matches 8 bases. The CDR3 region is CSVAGQGSSYEQYF. Written as DNA, the CDR3 is TGCAGCGTGGCCGGACAGGGTAGTTCCTACGAGCAGTACTTC.